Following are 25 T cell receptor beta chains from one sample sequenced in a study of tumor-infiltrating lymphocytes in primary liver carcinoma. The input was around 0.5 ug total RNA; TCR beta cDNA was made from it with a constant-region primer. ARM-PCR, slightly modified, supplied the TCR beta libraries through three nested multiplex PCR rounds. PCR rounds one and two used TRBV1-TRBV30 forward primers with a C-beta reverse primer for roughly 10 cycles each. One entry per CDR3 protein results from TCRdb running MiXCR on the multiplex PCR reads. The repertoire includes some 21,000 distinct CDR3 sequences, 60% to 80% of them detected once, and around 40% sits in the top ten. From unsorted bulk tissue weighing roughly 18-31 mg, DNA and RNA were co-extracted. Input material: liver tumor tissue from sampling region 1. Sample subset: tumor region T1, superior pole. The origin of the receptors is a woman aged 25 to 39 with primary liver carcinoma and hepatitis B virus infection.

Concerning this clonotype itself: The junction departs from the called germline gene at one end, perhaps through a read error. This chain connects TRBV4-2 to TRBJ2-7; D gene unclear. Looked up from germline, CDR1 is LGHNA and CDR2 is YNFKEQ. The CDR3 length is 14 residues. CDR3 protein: CVSSLWAHSHEQYF. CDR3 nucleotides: TGTGTCAGCAGCCTTTGGGCTCATTCCCACGAGCAGTACTTC.

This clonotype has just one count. The CDR3 loop is CASSLDGHPPPTDTQYF. DNA for the CDR3: TGTGCCAGCAGTTTAGACGGACATCCTCCACCCACAGATACGCAGTATTTT. The chain recombines TRBV5-4 with TRBJ2-3; TRBD1 might be the D (5 bases). The CDR3 is made up of 17 amino acids. V was clipped by 5 bases and J by 2 bases, with 21 bases between them. From germline, CDR1 is SGHNT and CDR2 YYREEE (reference sequence).

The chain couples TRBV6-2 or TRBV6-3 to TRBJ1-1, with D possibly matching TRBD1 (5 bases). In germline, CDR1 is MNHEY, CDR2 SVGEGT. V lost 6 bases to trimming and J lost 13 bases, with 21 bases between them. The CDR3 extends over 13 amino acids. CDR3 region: CASSPTPGLTVFF. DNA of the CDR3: TGTGCCAGCAGCCCGACACCGGGACTAACGGTTTTCTTT.

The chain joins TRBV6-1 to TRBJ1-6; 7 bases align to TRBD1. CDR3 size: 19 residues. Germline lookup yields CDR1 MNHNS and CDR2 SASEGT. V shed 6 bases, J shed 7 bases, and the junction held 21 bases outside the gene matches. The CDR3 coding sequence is TGTGCCAGCAGCGACGACCCCGGAAGACAACAGGACAGGAATTCACCCCTCCACTTT. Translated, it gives CASSDDPGRQQDRNSPLHF.

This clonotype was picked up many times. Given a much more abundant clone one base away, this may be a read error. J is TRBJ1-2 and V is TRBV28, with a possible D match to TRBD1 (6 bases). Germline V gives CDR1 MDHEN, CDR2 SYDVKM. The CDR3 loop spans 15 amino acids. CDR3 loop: CAGSPIRDTNYGYTF. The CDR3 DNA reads TGTGCCGGCAGTCCGATCCGGGACACTAACTATGGCTACACCTTC.

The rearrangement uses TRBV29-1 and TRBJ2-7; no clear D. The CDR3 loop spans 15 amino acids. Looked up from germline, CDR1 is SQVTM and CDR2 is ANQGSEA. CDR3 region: CSATGEDKDYCEQYF. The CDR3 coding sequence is TGCAGTGCCACTGGGGAAGATAAGGATTATTGCGAGCAGTACTTC.

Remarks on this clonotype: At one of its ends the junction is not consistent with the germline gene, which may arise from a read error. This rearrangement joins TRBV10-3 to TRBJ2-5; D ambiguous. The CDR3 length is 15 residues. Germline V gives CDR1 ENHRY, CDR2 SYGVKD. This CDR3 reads CAISESATTRETQYF. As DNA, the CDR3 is TGTGCCATCAGCGAGTCGGCTACCACACGAGAGACCCAGTACTTC.

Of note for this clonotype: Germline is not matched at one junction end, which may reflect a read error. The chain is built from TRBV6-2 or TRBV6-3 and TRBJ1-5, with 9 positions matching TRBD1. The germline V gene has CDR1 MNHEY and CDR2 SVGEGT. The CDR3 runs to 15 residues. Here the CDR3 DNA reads TGTGCCAACAGTAAAGTGACAGGGGGAGTTCAACCCCAGCATTTT. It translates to CANSKVTGGVQPQHF.

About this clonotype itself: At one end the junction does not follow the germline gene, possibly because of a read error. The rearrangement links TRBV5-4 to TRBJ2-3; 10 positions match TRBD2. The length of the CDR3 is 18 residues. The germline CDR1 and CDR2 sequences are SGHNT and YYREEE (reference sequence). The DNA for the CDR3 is TGTGTCAGCAGTAACCCAGCGGCTAGCGGGAGTCGGACAGATACACAGTATTTT. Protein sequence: CVSSNPAASGSRTDTQYF.

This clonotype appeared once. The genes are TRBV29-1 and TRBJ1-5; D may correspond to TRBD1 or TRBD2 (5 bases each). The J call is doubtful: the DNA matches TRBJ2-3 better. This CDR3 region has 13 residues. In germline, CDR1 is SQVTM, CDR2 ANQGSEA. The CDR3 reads CNVAWGPNQPQYF. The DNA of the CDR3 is TGCAACGTGGCTTGGGGACCAAATCAGCCCCAGTATTTT.

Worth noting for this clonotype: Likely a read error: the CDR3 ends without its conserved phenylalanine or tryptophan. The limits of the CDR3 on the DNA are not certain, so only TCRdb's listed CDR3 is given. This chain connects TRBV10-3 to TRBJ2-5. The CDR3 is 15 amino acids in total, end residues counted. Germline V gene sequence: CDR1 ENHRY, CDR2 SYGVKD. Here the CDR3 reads CTITESATRQETQYL.

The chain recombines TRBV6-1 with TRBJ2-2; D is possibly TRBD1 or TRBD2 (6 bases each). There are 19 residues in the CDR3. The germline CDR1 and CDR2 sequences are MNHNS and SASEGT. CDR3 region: CLSSETLPGGAANTGELFF. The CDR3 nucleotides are TGTCTCAGTAGTGAAACCCTTCCCGGGGGCGCCGCGAACACCGGGGAGCTGTTTTTT.

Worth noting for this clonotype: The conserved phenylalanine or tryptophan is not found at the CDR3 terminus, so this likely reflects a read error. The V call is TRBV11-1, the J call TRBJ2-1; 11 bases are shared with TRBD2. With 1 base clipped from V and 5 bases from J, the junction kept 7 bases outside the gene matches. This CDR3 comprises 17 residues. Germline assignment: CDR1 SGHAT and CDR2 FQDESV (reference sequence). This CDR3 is CASSLGLLAGDHNEQFL. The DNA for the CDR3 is TGTGCCAGCAGCTTAGGCCTACTAGCGGGAGACCACAATGAGCAGTTCCTC.

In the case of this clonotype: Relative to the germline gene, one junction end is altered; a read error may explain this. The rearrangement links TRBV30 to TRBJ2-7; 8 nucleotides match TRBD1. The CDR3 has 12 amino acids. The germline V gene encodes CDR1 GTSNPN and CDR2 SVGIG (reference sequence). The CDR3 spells CAWSGTGGEQYF. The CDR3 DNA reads TGTGCCTGGAGTGGAACAGGGGGTGAGCAGTATTTC.

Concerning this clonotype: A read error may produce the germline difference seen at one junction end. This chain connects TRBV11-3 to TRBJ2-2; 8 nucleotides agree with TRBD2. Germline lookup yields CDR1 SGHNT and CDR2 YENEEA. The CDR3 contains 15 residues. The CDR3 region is CASNRRGGAPGELFF. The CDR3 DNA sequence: TGCGCTAGCAACCGTCGGGGGGGGGCCCCCGGGGAGCTGTTTTTT.

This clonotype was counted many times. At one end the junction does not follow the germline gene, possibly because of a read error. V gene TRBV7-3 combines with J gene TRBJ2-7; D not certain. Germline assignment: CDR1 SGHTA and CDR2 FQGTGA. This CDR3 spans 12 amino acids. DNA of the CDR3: TGTGCCAGCAGCTTAAGGCGGAACGGTGGCGGCTTC. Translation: CASSLRRNGGGF.

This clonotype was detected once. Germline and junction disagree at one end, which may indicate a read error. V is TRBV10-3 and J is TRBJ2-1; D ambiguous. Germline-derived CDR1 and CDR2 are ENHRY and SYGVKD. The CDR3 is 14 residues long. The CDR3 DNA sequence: TGTACCATCAGTCCCTCGGCGACCCGGGCTGAGCAGTTCTTC. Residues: CTISPSATRAEQFF.

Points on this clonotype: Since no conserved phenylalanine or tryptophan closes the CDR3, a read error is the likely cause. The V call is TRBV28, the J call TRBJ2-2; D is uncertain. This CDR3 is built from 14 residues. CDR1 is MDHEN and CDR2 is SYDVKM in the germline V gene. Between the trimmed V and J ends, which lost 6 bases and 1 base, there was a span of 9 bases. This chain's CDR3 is CASSLGGNTGELFI. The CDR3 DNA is TGTGCCAGCAGCTTGGGCGGGAACACCGGGGAGCTGTTTATT.

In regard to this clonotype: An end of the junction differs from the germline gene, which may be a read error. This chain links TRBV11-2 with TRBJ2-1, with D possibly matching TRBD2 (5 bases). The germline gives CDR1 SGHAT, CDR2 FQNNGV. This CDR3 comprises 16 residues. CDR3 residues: CASTFGSGRVGNEQFF. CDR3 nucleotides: TGTGCAAGCACATTTGGAAGTGGGAGAGTGGGCAATGAGCAGTTCTTC.

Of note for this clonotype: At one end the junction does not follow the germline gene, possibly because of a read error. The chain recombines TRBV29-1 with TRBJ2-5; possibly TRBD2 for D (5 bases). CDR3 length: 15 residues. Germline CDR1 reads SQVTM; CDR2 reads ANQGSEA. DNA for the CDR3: TGTAGCGTTGAAACCGGAATGGGAGTGAGGGAAACCCAGTACTTC. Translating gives CSVETGMGVRETQYF.

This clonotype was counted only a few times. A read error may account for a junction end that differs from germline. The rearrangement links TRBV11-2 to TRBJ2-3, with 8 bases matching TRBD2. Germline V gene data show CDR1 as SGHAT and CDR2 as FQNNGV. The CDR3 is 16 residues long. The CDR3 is CAGSAGLAGIVDTQYF. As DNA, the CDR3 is TGTGCCGGCAGCGCCGGTCTAGCGGGTATTGTTGATACGCAGTATTTT.

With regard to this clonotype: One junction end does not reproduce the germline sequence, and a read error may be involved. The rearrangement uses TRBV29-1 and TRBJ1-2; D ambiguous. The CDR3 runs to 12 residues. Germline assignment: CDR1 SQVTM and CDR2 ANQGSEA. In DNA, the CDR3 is TGCAGCGTTGTCGATTGGCGTGGCGGCTTCACCTTC. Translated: CSVVDWRGGFTF. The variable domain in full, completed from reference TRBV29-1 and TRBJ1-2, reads SAVISQKPSRDICQRGTSLTIQCQVDSQVTMMFWYRQQPGQSLTLIATANQGSEATYESGFVIDKFPISRPNLTFSTLTVSNMSPEDSSIYLCSVVDWRGGFTFGSGTRLTVV.

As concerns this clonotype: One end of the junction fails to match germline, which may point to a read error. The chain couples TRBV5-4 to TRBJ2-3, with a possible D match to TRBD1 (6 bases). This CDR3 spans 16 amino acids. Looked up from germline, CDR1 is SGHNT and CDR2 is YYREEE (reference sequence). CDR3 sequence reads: CASCLGQGRGTNTQYF. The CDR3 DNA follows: TGTGCCAGCTGCTTAGGGCAGGGCAGGGGCACAAATACGCAGTATTTT.

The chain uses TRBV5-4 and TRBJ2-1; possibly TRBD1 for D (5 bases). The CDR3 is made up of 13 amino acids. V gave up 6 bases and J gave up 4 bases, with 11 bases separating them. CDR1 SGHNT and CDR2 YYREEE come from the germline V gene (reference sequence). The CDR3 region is CASKVDIYNEQFF. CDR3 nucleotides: TGTGCCAGCAAGGTGGACATTTACAATGAGCAGTTCTTC.

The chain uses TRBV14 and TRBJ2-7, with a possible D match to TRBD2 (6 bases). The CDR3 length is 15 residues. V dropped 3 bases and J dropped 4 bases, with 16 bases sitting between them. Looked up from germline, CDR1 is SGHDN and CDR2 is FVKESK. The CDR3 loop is CASSQATGTYYEQYF. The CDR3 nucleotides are TGTGCCAGCAGCCAGGCGACGGGGACTTATTACGAGCAGTACTTC.